A single sample is the source of the 18 T cell receptor beta chains below, sequenced in a study of cytomegalovirus exposure and HLA in healthy donors. Both 60 Vbeta primers and 13 Jbeta primers went into the PCR. Using immunoSEQ multiplex PCR, the repertoire was profiled, and TCRdb retains in-frame clones only, with some absent. The table lists about 130,000 clones, 60% to 80% of them singletons. Specimen: PBMCs. All receptors derive from a woman between 55 and 75 years old in good health and CMV-seropositive.

This chain uses TRBV5-8 with TRBJ1-2, with 7 bases identical to TRBD1. CDR3 length: 15 residues. With V trimmed by 0 bases and J by 4 bases, 6 bases remained unmatched. Germline V gene lookup returns CDR1 SGHTS and CDR2 YDEGEE. CDR3 nucleotide sequence: TGTGCCAGCAGCTTGGGGGGACAGACCTTCTATGGCTACACCTTC. It is translated as CASSLGGQTFYGYTF.

This sequence joins TRBV10-3 and TRBJ1-1; tentatively, D is TRBD1 (5 bases). From germline, CDR1 is ENHRY and CDR2 SYGVKD. CDR3 length: 14 residues. V was trimmed by 6 bases and J by 5 bases, leaving 16 bases between them. CDR3 DNA sequence: TGTGCCATCAGCCTGGCCGTGGGGCGGACTGAAGCTTTCTTT. It translates to CAISLAVGRTEAFF.

This chain connects TRBV29-1 to TRBJ2-7; TRBD2 matches 11 bases. The germline V gene encodes CDR1 SQVTM and CDR2 ANQGSEA. With V trimmed by 1 base and J by 3 bases, 5 bases remained unmatched. This CDR3 comprises 15 residues. This CDR3 is CSVEGGTSGNYEQYF. CDR3 in DNA: TGCAGCGTTGAAGGGGGGACTAGCGGAAACTACGAGCAGTACTTC.

The V gene is TRBV2, the J gene TRBJ2-7; 7 nucleotides match TRBD1. The CDR3 runs to 12 residues. Germline lookup yields CDR1 SNHLY and CDR2 FYNNEI. V gave up 6 bases and J gave up 5 bases; unmatched junction bases: 4. CDR3 coding DNA: TGTGCCAGCAGACCGACAGGGAACGAGCAGTACTTC. This translates into CASRPTGNEQYF.

The J gene is TRBJ2-7, the V gene TRBV9; 7 nucleotides match TRBD1. V shed 4 bases and J 3 bases; nucleotides not matched to a gene: 4. The CDR3 sequence is 13 residues long. Germline V gene sequence: CDR1 SGDLS, CDR2 YYNGEE. The DNA for the CDR3 is TGTGCCAGCAGCAGAGGACAGGACTACGAGCAGTACTTC. Its translation: CASSRGQDYEQYF.

The rearrangement links TRBV7-3 to TRBJ2-7, with D possibly TRBD1 on 6 matching bases. The CDR3 extends over 14 amino acids. CDR1 is SGHTA and CDR2 is FQGTGA in the germline V gene. V lost 1 base and J 8 bases, leaving 15 bases between the germline ends. CDR3 sequence (DNA): TGTGCCAGCAGCTTAATGCCCACAGGGTCCAAGCAGTACTTC. Translating it yields CASSLMPTGSKQYF.

The chain is built from TRBV5-1 and TRBJ2-3, with 9 bases lining up with TRBD1. The trim removed 5 bases at V and 4 bases at J, leaving 20 bases unmatched. This CDR3 spans 19 amino acids. Germline-derived CDR1 and CDR2 are SGHRS and YFSETQ. The CDR3 DNA is TGCGCCAGCAGTCCCGCCCGCACAGGGGGCCTCCAAGTTGCAGATACGCAGTATTTT. Translated, it gives CASSPARTGGLQVADTQYF.

This chain uses TRBV7-3 with TRBJ2-5; possible D gene TRBD1, 7 bases. V was clipped by 5 bases and J by 2 bases, with 12 bases between them. The CDR3 is 14 amino acids. Germline V gene data show CDR1 as SGHTA and CDR2 as FQGTGA. The CDR3 spells CASSAGGRQETQYF. The CDR3 coding sequence is TGTGCCAGCAGCGCAGGGGGGAGGCAAGAGACCCAGTACTTC.

The chain has TRBV2 and TRBJ1-2, with 11 bases that match TRBD1. J gave up 1 base and V 6 bases, and 4 bases lay outside the gene matches. The CDR3 contains 15 residues. CDR1 and CDR2 (germline): SNHLY, FYNNEI. For the CDR3, the DNA is TGTGCCAGCAGCGGACAGGGGGCGCTTAACTATGGCTACACCTTC. Its translation: CASSGQGALNYGYTF.

This chain joins TRBV5-1 and TRBJ2-6; no reliable D call. V lost 2 bases, J lost 2 bases, and 11 bases lay in between. In germline, CDR1 is SGHRS, CDR2 YFSETQ. This CDR3 spans 16 amino acids. The CDR3, as DNA: TGCGCCAGCAGCTTAGTCTTGAGTACTGGGGCCAACGTCCTGACTTTC. Translating gives CASSLVLSTGANVLTF. Combining the CDR3 with reference TRBV5-1 and TRBJ2-6 gives the whole variable domain KAGVTQTPRYLIKTRGQQVTLSCSPISGHRSVSWYQQTPGQGLQFLFEYFSETQRNKGNFPGRFSGRQFSNSRSEMNVSTLELGDSALYLCASSLVLSTGANVLTFGAGSRLTVL.

The gene calls are TRBV7-8 and TRBJ1-2; perhaps TRBD1 as D (6 bases). The CDR3 is 15 amino acids. Germline-derived CDR1 and CDR2 are SGHVS and FQNEAQ. Trimming stripped 5 bases from V and 4 bases from J, with 17 bases between. The CDR3 is CASSPGTRFLYGYTF. The DNA of the CDR3 is TGTGCCAGCAGCCCCGGGACACGTTTTCTCTATGGCTACACCTTC.

The chain has TRBV10-2 and TRBJ2-7; TRBD1 agrees at 11 bases. V was clipped by 6 bases and J by 5 bases; unmatched bases: 9. Per germline, CDR1 WSHSY and CDR2 SAAADI. The CDR3 length is 15 residues. The CDR3 spells CASREGTGGYDEQYF. Here the CDR3 DNA reads TGCGCCAGCAGGGAGGGGACAGGGGGGTATGACGAGCAGTACTTC.

V and J are TRBV6-5 and TRBJ2-2; a weak D match, TRBD1 (6 bases). Germline V CDR1 and CDR2: MNHEY, SVGAGI. The CDR3 consists of 15 residues. V was trimmed by 7 bases and J by 1 base, leaving 13 bases between them. CDR3 region: CASIPRDMNTGELFF. Written as DNA, the CDR3 is TGTGCCAGCATTCCCCGGGACATGAACACCGGGGAGCTGTTTTTT.

This clone was seen just once. V usage is TRBV11-2 and J usage is TRBJ1-2, with D uncertain. The CDR3 loop spans 14 amino acids. V was pared by 0 bases and J by 2 bases, with 7 bases between. The germline gives CDR1 SGHAT, CDR2 FQNNGV. CDR3 protein: CASSLDPGNYGYTF. The CDR3 bases are TGTGCCAGCAGCTTAGATCCGGGGAACTATGGCTACACCTTC. The variable domain in full, completed from reference TRBV11-2 and TRBJ1-2, reads EAGVAQSPRYKIIEKRQSVAFWCNPISGHATLYWYQQILGQGPKLLIQFQNNGVVDDSQLPKDRFSAERLKGVDSTLKIQPAKLEDSAVYLCASSLDPGNYGYTFGSGTRLTVV.

This clone was detected only once. This chain uses TRBV2 with TRBJ2-2; 12 bases are a match to TRBD2. Germline V gene sequence: CDR1 SNHLY, CDR2 FYNNEI. V lost 5 bases to trimming and J lost 0 bases; unmatched junction nucleotides: 1. This CDR3 region has 16 residues. The CDR3 is CASSPSGGANTGELFF. CDR3 nucleotide sequence: TGTGCCAGCAGTCCTAGCGGGGGGGCGAACACCGGGGAGCTGTTTTTT.

The gene calls are TRBV2 and TRBJ1-1; the D gene is possibly TRBD1 (6 bases). CDR1 SNHLY and CDR2 FYNNEI come from the germline V gene. This CDR3 spans 11 amino acids. The ends were cut back, 8 bases at V and 11 bases at J, with 15 bases in the middle. The CDR3 here is CASVQGIRAFF. The DNA for the CDR3 is TGTGCCAGCGTTCAGGGGATTCGGGCTTTCTTT.

The rearrangement joins TRBV6-5 to TRBJ2-5, with 9 bases identical to TRBD1. The DNA end is a closer match to TRBJ2-7, so the J assignment may be wrong. Germline V CDR1 and CDR2: MNHEY, SVGAGI. The CDR3 sequence is 15 residues long. The chain's CDR3 is CASSPTGGGYYEQYF. In DNA form, the CDR3 reads TGTGCCAGCAGTCCAACAGGGGGCGGTTACTACGAGCAGTACTTC.

The chain recombines TRBV15 with TRBJ1-5; D gene unclear. The CDR3 has 17 residues. Trimming removed 1 base at V and 0 bases at J, with 13 bases between. The germline V gene has CDR1 LNHNV and CDR2 YYDKDF (reference sequence). The CDR3 DNA reads TGTGCCACCAGCAGAGGAGGGCAGAGCCATAGCAATCAGCCCCAGCATTTT. Translation: CATSRGGQSHSNQPQHF.